This T cell receptor beta chain was observed in a study of cytomegalovirus exposure and HLA in healthy donors. As for the study in general: Early on, a data release was issued that held about 85 million unique TCRs from HLA-typed donors. Notes on the study in general: A few chains tied to CMV proved CMV antigen-specific in vitro. With DRB1 most and HLA-C fewest, TCR association rates differed between HLA loci in a later analysis.

PCR amplification relied on 60 Vbeta primers (plus 13 Jbeta primers). Here immunoSEQ multiplex PCR was the method, and the copy in TCRdb shows in-frame clones only, minus some. The repertoire holds around 120,000 clones, with roughly four fifths as singletons. Those who donated were healthy bone marrow donors. In its sample, this clone was seen once. Antigen: not known. This receptor was obtained from a girl aged 2 to 10 in good health and CMV-seronegative. What was sequenced was PBMCs.

CDR3 residues: CASSRSVTEAFF. The CDR3 DNA reads TGTGCCAGTAGTCGGTCTGTCACTGAAGCTTTCTTT. This chain links TRBV19 with TRBJ1-1; D not resolved. Germline lookup yields CDR1 LNHDA and CDR2 SQIVND (reference sequence). This CDR3 is built from 12 residues. The V end was cut by 5 bases, the J end by 4 bases, with 8 bases between.